This T cell receptor beta chain came from a study of spatial heterogeneity in lung cancer. TCRdb re-called the 5' RACE reads through MiXCR, storing one row per CDR3 protein. There are tens of thousands of distinct CDR3 sequences in the sample; approximately 12% occur only once, and over 40% lies in the top ten. This clonotype occurred many times. The time point is: sample taken at primary tumor resection. Unsorted tumor, nontumor lung tissue or cryopreserved PBMC supplied the whole RNA. The sequences come from PBMCs, collected at surgery. This clonotype originated in a male donor with early-stage non-small cell lung cancer.

The CDR3 region has the DNA TGTGCCAGCAGCCTTAGTAGGTACGAGCAGTACTTC. Translation gives CASSLSRYEQYF. The genes are TRBV6-2 or TRBV6-3 and TRBJ2-7, with D unresolved. The V end was cut by 6 bases, the J end by 4 bases, with 10 bases between. CDR1 and CDR2 (germline): MNHEY, SVGEGT. The length of the CDR3 is 12 residues.